This is a list of T cell receptor beta chains from one sample in a study of cytomegalovirus exposure and HLA in healthy donors. TCRdb's table, derived via immunoSEQ multiplex PCR, lists solely in-frame clones and lacks some. The repertoire holds about 110,000 clones, with 77% as singletons. Sequencing was carried out using PBMCs. The receptors derive from a male donor in good health and CMV-seronegative. CDR3s include the opening cysteine and the closing phenylalanine or tryptophan. Fields, in order: J gene, V gene, CDR3 protein.

j_call: TRBJ2-7; v_call: TRBV7-9; cdr3_aa: CASSSSGRAGEQYF
j_call: TRBJ1-2; v_call: TRBV27; cdr3_aa: CASSSRGQGSYGYTF
j_call: TRBJ2-2; v_call: TRBV4-1; cdr3_aa: CASNQVAGATGELFF
j_call: TRBJ2-7; v_call: TRBV19; cdr3_aa: CASSVNSGTRSYEQYF
j_call: NA; v_call: TRBV27; cdr3_aa: CASTTTSGNYEQYF
j_call: TRBJ2-1; v_call: TRBV18; cdr3_aa: CASSPRQLAGGPSYNEQFF
j_call: TRBJ2-1; v_call: TRBV10-3; cdr3_aa: CAISESASNNEQFF
j_call: TRBJ1-2; v_call: TRBV6-5; cdr3_aa: CASSYGGAGGSGYTF
j_call: TRBJ1-2; v_call: TRBV28; cdr3_aa: CASSLGGGYTF
j_call: TRBJ2-1; v_call: TRBV27; cdr3_aa: CASDWAGSPYNEQFF
j_call: TRBJ1-2; v_call: TRBV27; cdr3_aa: CASRTASYGYTF
j_call: TRBJ2-3; v_call: TRBV14; cdr3_aa: CASSPYRTGGAEDTQYF
j_call: TRBJ1-5; v_call: TRBV6-5; cdr3_aa: CASSLGTDKPQHF
j_call: TRBJ1-2; v_call: TRBV7-9; cdr3_aa: CASSSGQGYGYTF
j_call: TRBJ1-2; v_call: TRBV19; cdr3_aa: CASSHRGSNYGYTF
j_call: TRBJ1-6; v_call: TRBV5-1; cdr3_aa: CASSLRGNSYNSPLHF
j_call: TRBJ2-5; v_call: TRBV25-1; cdr3_aa: CASTGQAYQETQYF
j_call: TRBJ2-7; v_call: TRBV5-6; cdr3_aa: CASSFGSDEQYF
j_call: TRBJ2-7; v_call: TRBV2; cdr3_aa: CASRGDSNTYEQYF
j_call: TRBJ1-1; v_call: TRBV28; cdr3_aa: CASSLRDRGMAFF
j_call: TRBJ2-6; v_call: TRBV7-3; cdr3_aa: CASGTELSGANVLTF
j_call: TRBJ2-5; v_call: TRBV19; cdr3_aa: CASSHRGETQYF
j_call: TRBJ2-7; v_call: TRBV28; cdr3_aa: CASSFPDRAGYEQYF
j_call: NA; v_call: TRBV2; cdr3_aa: CASSQSRTNSYEQYF
j_call: TRBJ2-1; v_call: TRBV6-5; cdr3_aa: CASRVYVSPNNEQFF
j_call: TRBJ2-7; v_call: TRBV19; cdr3_aa: CASTPSGTGSYEQYF
j_call: TRBJ2-1; v_call: TRBV18; cdr3_aa: CASSPRGTGTNEQFF
j_call: TRBJ2-3; v_call: TRBV27; cdr3_aa: CASSLAGLDTQYF
j_call: TRBJ2-2; v_call: TRBV6-1; cdr3_aa: CASRNKREDTGELFF
j_call: TRBJ2-1; v_call: TRBV27; cdr3_aa: CASSFTGGEYNEQFF
j_call: TRBJ2-3; v_call: TRBV19; cdr3_aa: CASSIERGFGTDTQYF
j_call: TRBJ2-7; v_call: TRBV19; cdr3_aa: CASSPGLAGAGEQYF
j_call: TRBJ1-1; v_call: TRBV6-1; cdr3_aa: CASSENAQGGLTEAFF
j_call: TRBJ2-7; v_call: TRBV18; cdr3_aa: CASSPRLAGVLYEQYF
j_call: TRBJ1-6; v_call: TRBV4-1; cdr3_aa: CASSQERSSSYAYNSPLHF
j_call: TRBJ2-2; v_call: TRBV7-9; cdr3_aa: CASSPGARNTGELFF
j_call: TRBJ2-5; v_call: TRBV27; cdr3_aa: CASSSGSGGTQYF
j_call: TRBJ1-5; v_call: TRBV7-2; cdr3_aa: CASSLRGTQPQHF
j_call: TRBJ1-3; v_call: TRBV2; cdr3_aa: CASRAGTGSGNTIYF
j_call: TRBJ2-6; v_call: TRBV28; cdr3_aa: CASRRGPGKANVLTF
j_call: TRBJ2-5; v_call: TRBV28; cdr3_aa: CASSSLPADLFFEETQYF
j_call: TRBJ2-7; v_call: TRBV20-1; cdr3_aa: CSGKDRYEQYF
j_call: TRBJ2-1; v_call: TRBV14; cdr3_aa: CASSPGLVNEQFF
j_call: TRBJ2-6; v_call: TRBV5-6; cdr3_aa: CASSLQGSPGANVLTF
j_call: TRBJ1-2; v_call: TRBV5-1; cdr3_aa: CASSSDGQENGYTF